This TCR beta chain was observed in a study of cytomegalovirus exposure and HLA in healthy donors. This clone was recorded once. This CDR3 is built from 14 residues. Germline CDR1 SNHLY, CDR2 FYNNEI. Trimming shortened V by 3 bases and J by 5 bases, and 13 bases separated the two germline ends. Sequencing was performed with immunoSEQ multiplex PCR; in TCRdb, only in-frame clones are kept and a portion is missing. The table lists some 70,000 clones, approximately 96% of them singletons. The origin of this receptor is a man younger than 35 in good health and CMV-seronegative. The chain couples TRBV2 to TRBJ2-5; D gene ambiguous. Source material: PBMCs. The CDR3 is CASSDPMVEETQYF. The CDR3 DNA follows: TGTGCCAGCAGTGACCCCATGGTTGAGGAGACCCAGTACTTC.